This TCR beta chain was sequenced during a study of shared clonotypes between healthy human individuals. TCRdb's copy holds only in-frame clones and misses some; the assay was immunoSEQ multiplex PCR. This sample has nearly 750,000 clones, with just under 75% found just once. With V trimmed by 2 bases and J by 7 bases, 7 bases remained unmatched. The CDR3 is 15 residues long. Germline V lookup: CDR1 KGHSH, CDR2 LQKENI. The source is a young woman in good health. The specimen was memory CD4+ T cells sorted from blood. The subset denotes: CD45RA-negative fraction. The chain combines TRBV18 with TRBJ1-2, with 10 bases fitting TRBD1. CDR3 protein: CASSPGPGQGFGYTF. In DNA form, the CDR3 reads TGTGCCAGCTCACCAGGCCCGGGACAGGGGTTTGGCTACACCTTC.